Given below is one T cell receptor beta chain in context. What it recognizes is unknown. The sample has other DNA sequences that encode this CDR3 too. This entry belongs to a study of shared clonotypes between healthy human individuals. Study as a whole: Aged 18 to 49, the donors were a couple of women and three men. General observations from the study: It was expected that sequencing depth would affect clonotype sharing among donors.

TCRdb keeps only in-frame clones here, not all; method: immunoSEQ multiplex PCR. This table holds nearly 1 million clones, over 75% found once. CDR1 DFQATT and CDR2 SNEGSKA come from the germline V gene (reference sequence). With 5 bases removed from V and 1 base from J, the gap between germline ends came to 6 bases. The CDR3 extends over 11 amino acids. Adult donors, all healthy and HIV-negative, had no recent acute infections or vaccinations. Sequenced: memory CD4+ T cells sorted from blood. Regarding subset: CD45RA-negative fraction. The clonotype comes from a man between 18 and 29 years old in good health. This rearrangement joins TRBV20-1 to TRBJ2-7; D not certain. CDR3 amino acids: CSARRSYEQYF. The DNA for the CDR3 is TGCAGTGCTCGACGGTCCTACGAGCAGTACTTC.